This TCR delta chain was sequenced in a study of gamma-delta chains in newborns, infants, children. The wider study: Microbial exposure reportedly drives polyclonal innate γδ T cell expansion after birth.

This clone was detected a few times. Just one base apart from a much larger clone, this may be a read error. The sample has other DNA sequences that encode this CDR3 too. The CDR3 loop spans 13 amino acids. Trimming pared 4 bases from V and 4 bases from J, leaving 4 bases between. The germline V gene encodes CDR1 GEAIGNYY and CDR2 EKD. TCRdb processed the reads again with the CATT caller. The sample lists 14,000 to 15,000 delta-chain clones, roughly 7% occurring once. The receptor's source is a child who was a newborn, infant or young child, either healthy, febrile or measles-vaccinated (not recorded which). The sample consisted of blood. The rearrangement uses TRDV2 and TRDJ3; D is ambiguous. CDR3 DNA: TGTGCCTGTGATACGTGGGACACCCGACAGATGTTTTTC. Protein product: CACDTWDTRQMFF.